This TCR beta chain was captured in a study of OX40 agonist ivuxolimab in advanced cancers. In the study overall: In this cohort, patients received ivuxolimab, an agonistic anti-OX40 (CD134) antibody.

Details on this clone: The antigen remains undetermined.

Points from the study as a whole: Relative to CD4+ cells, CD8+ T cells on average had more expanded clones. Researchers did not determine the expanded peripheral T cells' antigen specificity.

Clones were read by immunoSEQ multiplex PCR, and TCRdb kept only the in-frame ones, dropping some. The sample carries 70,000 or so clones, over 75% recorded once. The sequence was collected from an adult with an advanced solid tumor such as melanoma, head and neck, liver or kidney cancer. Sequencing was performed on CD4+ or CD8+ T cells sorted from blood, taken in a trial of the OX40 agonist ivuxolimab.

The CDR3 region is CASSRLRSGVEGYEQYF. CDR3 coding DNA: TGTGCCAGCAGTCGCCTGAGGTCCGGGGTGGAGGGGTACGAGCAGTACTTC. The chain has TRBV27 and TRBJ2-7; D is possibly TRBD2 (6 bases). The V gene lost 5 bases and the J gene lost 4 bases, with 24 bases spanning the gap. The CDR3 is 17 amino acids. Germline V lookup: CDR1 MNHEY, CDR2 SMNVEV (reference sequence).